This T cell receptor beta chain came from a study of CD8 T cells in ankylosing spondylitis. The study, taken as a whole, reports: A CD8+ phenotype characterized the disease-linked clones, which were relatively rare in peripheral blood. Reportedly, disease-linked clones are significantly enriched in ankylosing spondylitis patients' matched synovial fluid. Seemingly distinctive of ankylosing spondylitis blood was a TCR beta motif formed by eight highly homologous variants.

The CDR3 is 14 residues long. Losses at the gene ends were 5 bases for V and 7 bases for J; bases not matched to a gene: 6. CDR1 MNHEY and CDR2 SMNVEV come from the germline V gene (reference sequence). Turning to this clonotype: Its antigen is not known.

Using quantitative 5'-RACE with molecular barcodes, the authors made TCR beta libraries. From the 5' RACE reads, TCRdb called clonotypes with MiXCR, one entry per CDR3 protein. The sample records nearly 250,000 distinct CDR3 sequences, 30% to 40% being singletons. This sequence originates from a male donor with ankylosing spondylitis or in good health (not recorded which). Sample: blood, either unsorted or a sorted T cell fraction (not recorded which). The chain recombines TRBV27 with TRBJ1-5, with 9 bases matching TRBD1. The CDR3 DNA is TGTGCCAGCAGTCCAGGACAGGGGAGACAGCCCCAGCATTTT. Its protein is CASSPGQGRQPQHF.